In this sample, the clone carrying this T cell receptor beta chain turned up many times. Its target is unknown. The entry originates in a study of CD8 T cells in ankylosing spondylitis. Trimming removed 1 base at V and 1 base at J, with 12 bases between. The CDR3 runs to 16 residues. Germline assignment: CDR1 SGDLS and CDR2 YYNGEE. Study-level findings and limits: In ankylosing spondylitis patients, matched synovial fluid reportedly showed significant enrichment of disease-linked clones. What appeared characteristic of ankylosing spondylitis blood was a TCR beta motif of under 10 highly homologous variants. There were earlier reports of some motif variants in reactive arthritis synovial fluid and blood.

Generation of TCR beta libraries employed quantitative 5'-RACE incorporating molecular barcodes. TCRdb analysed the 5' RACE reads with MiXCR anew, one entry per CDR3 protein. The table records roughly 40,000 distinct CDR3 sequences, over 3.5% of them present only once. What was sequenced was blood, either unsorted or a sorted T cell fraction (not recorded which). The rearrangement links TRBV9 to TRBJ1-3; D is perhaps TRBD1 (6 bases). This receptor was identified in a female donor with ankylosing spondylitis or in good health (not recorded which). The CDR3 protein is CASSVTGIGSGNTIYF. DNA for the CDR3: TGTGCCAGCAGCGTAACAGGGATCGGGTCTGGAAACACCATATATTTT. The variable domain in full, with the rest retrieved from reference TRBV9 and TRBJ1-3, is DSGVTQTPKHLITATGQRVTLRCSPRSGDLSVYWYQQSLDQGLQFLIQYYNGEERAKGNILERFSAQQFPDLHSELNLSSLELGDSALYFCASSVTGIGSGNTIYFGEGSWLTVV.